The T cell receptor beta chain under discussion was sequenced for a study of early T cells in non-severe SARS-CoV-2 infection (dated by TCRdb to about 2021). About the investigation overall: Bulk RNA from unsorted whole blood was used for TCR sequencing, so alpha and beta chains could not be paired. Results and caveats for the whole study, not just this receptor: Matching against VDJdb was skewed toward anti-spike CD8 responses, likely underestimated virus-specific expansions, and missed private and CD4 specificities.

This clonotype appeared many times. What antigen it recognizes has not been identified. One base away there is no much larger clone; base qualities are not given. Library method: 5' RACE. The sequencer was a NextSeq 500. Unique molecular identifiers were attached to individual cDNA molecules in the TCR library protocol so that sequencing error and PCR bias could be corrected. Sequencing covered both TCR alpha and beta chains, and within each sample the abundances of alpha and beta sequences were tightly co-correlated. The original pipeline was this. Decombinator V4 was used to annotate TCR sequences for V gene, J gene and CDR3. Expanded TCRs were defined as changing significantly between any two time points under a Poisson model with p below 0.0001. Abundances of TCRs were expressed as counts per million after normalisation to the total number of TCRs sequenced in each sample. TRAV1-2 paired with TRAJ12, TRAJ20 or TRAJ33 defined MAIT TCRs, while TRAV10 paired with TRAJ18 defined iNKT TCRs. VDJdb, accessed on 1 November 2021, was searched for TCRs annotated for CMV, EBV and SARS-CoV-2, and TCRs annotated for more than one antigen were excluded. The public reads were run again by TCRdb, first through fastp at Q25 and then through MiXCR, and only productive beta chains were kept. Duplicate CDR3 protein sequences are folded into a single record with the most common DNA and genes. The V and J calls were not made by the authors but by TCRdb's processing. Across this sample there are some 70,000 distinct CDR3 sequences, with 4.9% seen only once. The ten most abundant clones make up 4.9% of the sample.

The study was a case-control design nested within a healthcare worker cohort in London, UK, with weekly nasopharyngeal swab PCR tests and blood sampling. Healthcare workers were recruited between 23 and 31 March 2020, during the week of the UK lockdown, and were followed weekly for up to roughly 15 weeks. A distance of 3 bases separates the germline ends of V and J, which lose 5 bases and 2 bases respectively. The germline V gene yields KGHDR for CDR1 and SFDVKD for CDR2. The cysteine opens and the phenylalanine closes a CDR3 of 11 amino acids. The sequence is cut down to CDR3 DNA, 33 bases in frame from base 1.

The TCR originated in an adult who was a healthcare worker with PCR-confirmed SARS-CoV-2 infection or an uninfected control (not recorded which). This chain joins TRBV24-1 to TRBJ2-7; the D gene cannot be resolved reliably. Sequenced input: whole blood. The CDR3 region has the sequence CATSVAYEQYF. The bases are TGTGCCACCAGTGTCGCCTACGAGCAGTACTTC.